This TCR beta chain was identified during a study of response to subunit inactivated influenza vaccine. Using its own MiXCR run on the RT-PCR reads, TCRdb lists one record per CDR3 protein. The sample holds fewer than 650,000 distinct CDR3 sequences; 10% to 15% are singletons and the top ten take 13%. Study-wide points: The authors suggested that few new T cells are recruited per seasonal influenza vaccination.

In regard to this clonotype: The antigen is undetermined.

Deletions cut 5 bases from V and 9 bases from J, with 11 bases between. The CDR3 length is 13 residues. Here the sequenced sample was PBMCs from blood, taken more than 35 days after vaccination. The sequence derives from a man in his forties or fifties who received an inactivated influenza vaccine. This chain uses TRBV12-3 or TRBV12-4 with TRBJ1-6; D remains ambiguous. The CDR3 here is CASSPASISPLHF. In DNA, the CDR3 is TGTGCCAGCAGTCCCGCCTCAATTTCACCCCTCCACTTT.